The clone carrying this T cell receptor beta chain was detected a few times. The antigen is unknown. This entry is derived from a study of read filtering for tumor transcriptome and immune sequencing. Turning to the study itself: The cohort had more than 16 men and some 13 women aged roughly 45 to 90, mean roughly 66 years. Revised staging placed 8 or 9 patients in R-ISS I, over 15 in II, 6 or 7 in III.

Notes on the study in general: The CD138-negative fraction was mixed bone marrow immune cells, not pure T cells.

CDR1 DFQATT and CDR2 SNEGSKA come from the germline V gene (reference sequence). This CDR3 contains 9 residues. Trimming pared 3 bases from V and 14 bases from J, leaving 10 bases between. From roughly 400 ng of RNA, a library with molecular barcoded alpha/delta and beta/gamma adaptors was made. In TCRdb, the reads were re-called with MiXCR into one record per CDR3 protein. Counted here are nearly 60,000 distinct CDR3 sequences, roughly 12% occurring once; the ten biggest clones make up around 15%. The source is a donor aged 40 or older with multiple myeloma. Sequencing input: a population of CD138-negative cells sorted from bone marrow. The chain employs TRBV20-1 and TRBJ1-2; D not resolved. The CDR3 loop reads CSASGAETF. CDR3 DNA sequence: TGCAGTGCTAGTGGTGCTGAGACCTTC.